The source of this TCR beta chain is a study of blood T cells in healthy people across ages. About the study: When template switching was applied, about one barcoded beta molecule was captured per two T cells.

Ten or more counts support this clonotype. Its specificity is unknown. Sample-barcoded 5' priming and a J-beta primer mix drove a second PCR of about 6 to 12 cycles. TCRdb analysed the 5' RACE reads with MiXCR anew, one entry per CDR3 protein. The sample records 1.5 million to 2 million distinct CDR3 sequences, 25% to 30% being singletons. Study outcomes and limitations: No one knew whether donors had CMV, which possibly confounded expanded clonotype changes.

V lost 4 bases and J 6 bases, leaving 13 bases between the germline ends. The CDR3 consists of 13 residues. The clonotype was recovered from a woman under 40 in good health. The V gene is TRBV12-3 or TRBV12-4, the J gene TRBJ2-7; weak D call: TRBD1 (6 bases). Sequenced input: blood. CDR3 in DNA: TGTGCCAGCAGTTCCAGGGGCACCGGCGAGCAGTACTTC. Translating gives CASSSRGTGEQYF.